This is a list of T cell receptor beta chains from one sample in a study of sequential checkpoint blockade in melanoma. Sequencing was performed with immunoSEQ multiplex PCR; in TCRdb, only in-frame clones are kept and a portion is missing. The table lists about 13,000 clones, roughly four fifths of them singletons, with under 35% in the top ten. The sequences come from CD8+ T cells sorted from blood (inferred from file names), collected from a patient given nivolumab and ipilimumab in sequence. The receptors come from a human donor with melanoma. The CDR3 runs from the conserved cysteine through the conserved F or W.

j_call v_call cdr3_aa
TRBJ2-7 TRBV27 CASSSRVSEEQYF
TRBJ2-1 TRBV4-1 CASSQTQGVPYNEQFF
TRBJ2-7 TRBV30 CAWSVFSGAGEQYF
TRBJ2-7 TRBV27 CASSLGLAGFYEQYF
TRBJ2-5 TRBV6-5 CASSYFPAGGPETQYF
TRBJ2-1 TRBV7-2 CASRPGTSGRNEQFF
TRBJ1-6 TRBV5-1 CASSLDFRGPTYNSPLHF
TRBJ2-3 TRBV16 CASSQNRGTDTQYF
TRBJ1-5 TRBV19 CATQRGGNQPQHF
TRBJ2-7 TRBV13 CASSSRQGFYEQYF
TRBJ1-4 TRBV6-1 CASSEAPRDEKLFF
TRBJ2-2 TRBV9 CASSVAGGLSGELFF
TRBJ1-1 TRBV30 CAWSGEGGLNTEAFF
TRBJ2-7 TRBV19 CASRTTSGGTYEQYF
TRBJ2-3 TRBV6-1 CASSEWGGDTQYF
TRBJ1-4 TRBV9 CASSEQGSHPNEKLFF
TRBJ1-2 TRBV7-6 CAVPGTAYGYTF
TRBJ2-3 TRBV4-1 CASSQPGGSDTDTQYF
TRBJ2-3 TRBV6-1 CASSGQGLWTDTQYF
TRBJ2-1 TRBV5-1 CASSLSATDNEQFF
TRBJ2-7 TRBV21-1 CASSTGGLAGGPYEQYF
TRBJ2-5 TRBV27 CASTRLAGQETQYF
TRBJ2-7 TRBV6-5 CASSWDRASSEQYF
. TRBV5-1 CASSSRTSGTYEQYF
TRBJ1-2 TRBV2 CAGQGRGYTF
TRBJ2-3 TRBV28 CASSFRLAGVSTDTQYF
TRBJ2-1 TRBV9 CASSVEEGWQFF
TRBJ1-3 TRBV27 CASSFAGLSGNTIYF
TRBJ2-7 TRBV6-5 CASMGQTSYEQYF
TRBJ2-5 TRBV14 CASSHRKTSGGETQYF
TRBJ2-7 TRBV2 CASNGRVYEQYF
TRBJ1-5 TRBV2 CASRDSAGGNQPQHF
TRBJ2-7 TRBV4-1 CASSQAAGAVSYEQYF
TRBJ2-3 TRBV9 CASSNWGGSTDTQYF
TRBJ2-2 TRBV7-9 CASSFQGAGELFF
TRBJ2-7 TRBV6-5 CASFGPSWAYEQYF
TRBJ2-4 TRBV27 CASSLWARWAKNIQYF